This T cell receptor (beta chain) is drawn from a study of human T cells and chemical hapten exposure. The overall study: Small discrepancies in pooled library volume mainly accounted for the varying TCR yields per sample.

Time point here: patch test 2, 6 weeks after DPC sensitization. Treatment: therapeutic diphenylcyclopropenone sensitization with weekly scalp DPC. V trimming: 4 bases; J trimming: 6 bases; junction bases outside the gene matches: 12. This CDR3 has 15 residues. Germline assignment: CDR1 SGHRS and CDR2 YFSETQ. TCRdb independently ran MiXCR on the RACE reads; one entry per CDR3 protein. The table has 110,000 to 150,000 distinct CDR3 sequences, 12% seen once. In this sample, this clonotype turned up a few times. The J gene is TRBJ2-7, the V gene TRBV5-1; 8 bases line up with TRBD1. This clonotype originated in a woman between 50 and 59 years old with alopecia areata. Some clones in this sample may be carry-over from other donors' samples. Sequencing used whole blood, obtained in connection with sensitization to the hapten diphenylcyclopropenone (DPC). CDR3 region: CASSLRGQAAVEQYF. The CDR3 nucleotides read TGCGCCAGCAGCCTCCGGGGACAGGCCGCCGTCGAGCAGTACTTC. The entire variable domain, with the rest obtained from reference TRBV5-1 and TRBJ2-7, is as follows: KAGVTQTPRYLIKTRGQQVTLSCSPISGHRSVSWYQQTPGQGLQFLFEYFSETQRNKGNFPGRFSGRQFSNSRSEMNVSTLELGDSALYLCASSLRGQAAVEQYFGPGTRLTVT.